The sequence of this TCR beta chain was determined in a study of blood T cell repertoires in COVID-19. Study in general: The United States, Italy and Spain supplied acute and convalescent COVID-19 samples. From T cells, B-cell-depleted T cells, or PBMCs came the material, which was cDNA or gDNA.

The method was immunoSEQ multiplex PCR; TCRdb's version includes in-frame clones alone and lacks a portion of them. Among 150,000 or so clones, just under 85% were seen once, and the ten largest hold 3%. Between the trimmed V and J ends, which lost 5 bases and 2 bases, there was a span of 13 bases. This CDR3 is built from 15 residues. From germline, CDR1 is MNHEY and CDR2 SVGAGI. V usage is TRBV6-5 and J usage is TRBJ1-5; D unresolved. Sequenced input: peripheral blood. The clonotype was recovered from a woman of 80 years or more with acute or convalescent COVID-19. CDR3 DNA sequence: TGTGCCAGCAGTCGTAACGGTTTGGGCAATCAGCCCCAGCATTTT. It translates to CASSRNGLGNQPQHF.